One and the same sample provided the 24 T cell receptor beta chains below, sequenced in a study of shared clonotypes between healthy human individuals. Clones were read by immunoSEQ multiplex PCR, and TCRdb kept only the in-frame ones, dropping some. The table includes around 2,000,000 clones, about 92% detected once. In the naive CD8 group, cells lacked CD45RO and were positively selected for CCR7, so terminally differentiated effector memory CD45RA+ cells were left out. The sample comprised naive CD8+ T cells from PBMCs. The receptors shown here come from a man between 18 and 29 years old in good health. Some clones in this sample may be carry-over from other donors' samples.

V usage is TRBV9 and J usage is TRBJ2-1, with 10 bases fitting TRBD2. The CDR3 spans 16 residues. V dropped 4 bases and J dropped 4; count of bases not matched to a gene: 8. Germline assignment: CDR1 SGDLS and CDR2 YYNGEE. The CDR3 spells CASSPTSGLAYNEQFF. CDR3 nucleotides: TGTGCCAGCAGCCCTACTTCGGGACTAGCGTACAATGAGCAGTTCTTC.

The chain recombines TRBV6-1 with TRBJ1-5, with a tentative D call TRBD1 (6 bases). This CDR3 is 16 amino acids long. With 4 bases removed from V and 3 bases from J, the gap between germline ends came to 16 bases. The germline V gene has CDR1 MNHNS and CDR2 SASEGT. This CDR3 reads CASSGGGQLTNQPQHF. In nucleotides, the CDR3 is TGTGCCAGCAGTGGTGGGGGACAACTCACCAATCAGCCCCAGCATTTT.

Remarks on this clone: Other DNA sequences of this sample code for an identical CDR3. CDR3 sequence reads: CASRVGGSTDTQYF. Written as DNA, the CDR3 is TGTGCCAGCAGGGTCGGCGGCAGCACAGATACGCAGTATTTT. The chain carries TRBV27 and TRBJ2-3; the D is unclear. Trimming took 6 bases from V and 0 from J, leaving 10 bases between them. Germline CDR1 reads MNHEY; CDR2 reads SMNVEV (reference sequence). The CDR3 spans 14 residues.

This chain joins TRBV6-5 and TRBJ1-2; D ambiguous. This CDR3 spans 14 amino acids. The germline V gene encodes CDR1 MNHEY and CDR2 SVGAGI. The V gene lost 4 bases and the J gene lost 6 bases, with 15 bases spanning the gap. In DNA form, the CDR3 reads TGTGCCAGCAGTTCTACGACTGGGTTCAATGGCTACACCTTC. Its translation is CASSSTTGFNGYTF.

The CDR3 DNA is TGTGCCAGCTCCCCCGGACTTAGGACTTACGAGCAGTACTTC. This codes for CASSPGLRTYEQYF. The rearrangement joins TRBV6-5 to TRBJ2-7; a weak D match, TRBD2 (5 bases). The germline CDR1 and CDR2 sequences are MNHEY and SVGAGI. V gave up 8 bases and J gave up 4 bases, with 18 bases separating them. This CDR3 contains 14 residues.

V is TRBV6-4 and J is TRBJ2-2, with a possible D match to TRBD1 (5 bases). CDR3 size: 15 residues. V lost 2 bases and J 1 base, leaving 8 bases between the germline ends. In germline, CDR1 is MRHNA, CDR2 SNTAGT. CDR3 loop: CASSDHDRNTGELFF. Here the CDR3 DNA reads TGTGCCAGCAGTGACCATGACAGGAACACCGGGGAGCTGTTTTTT.

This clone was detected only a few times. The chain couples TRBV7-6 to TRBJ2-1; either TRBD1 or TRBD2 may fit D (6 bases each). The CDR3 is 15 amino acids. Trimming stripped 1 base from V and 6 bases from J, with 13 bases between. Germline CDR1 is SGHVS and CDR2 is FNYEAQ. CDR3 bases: TGTGCCAGCAGCTTAGAGGGGGGACCCGGCAATGAGCAGTTCTTC. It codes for CASSLEGGPGNEQFF.

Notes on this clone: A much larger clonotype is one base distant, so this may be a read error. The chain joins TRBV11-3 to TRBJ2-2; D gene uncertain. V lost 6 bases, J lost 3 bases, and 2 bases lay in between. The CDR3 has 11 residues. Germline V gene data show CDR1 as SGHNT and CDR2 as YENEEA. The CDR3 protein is CASRDTGELFF. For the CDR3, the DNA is TGTGCCAGCAGGGACACCGGGGAGCTGTTTTTT.

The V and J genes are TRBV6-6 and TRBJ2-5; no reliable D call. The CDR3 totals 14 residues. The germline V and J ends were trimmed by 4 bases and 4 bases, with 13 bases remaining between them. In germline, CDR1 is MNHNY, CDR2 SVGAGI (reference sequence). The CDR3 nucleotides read TGTGCCAGCAGTTCCCCAGTTTTCCCAGAGACCCAGTACTTC. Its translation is CASSSPVFPETQYF.

The chain's CDR3 is CASSVSGSITDTQYF. The CDR3 nucleotides are TGTGCCAGCAGCGTTAGCGGGAGTATCACAGATACGCAGTATTTT. The rearrangement links TRBV11-2 to TRBJ2-3, with 9 bases identical to TRBD2. Germline CDR1 and CDR2: SGHAT and FQNNGV. The CDR3 has 15 amino acids. Germline trimming cut 5 bases from V and 2 bases from J; bases unmatched to any gene: 5.

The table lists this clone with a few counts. CDR3: CASSPRTGMDTEAFF. In nucleotides, the CDR3 is TGTGCCAGCAGCCCCCGGACAGGGATGGACACTGAAGCTTTCTTT. V usage is TRBV7-9 and J usage is TRBJ1-1, with 8 bases aligning to TRBD1. The CDR3 covers 15 residues. Germline loops: CDR1 SEHNR, CDR2 FQNEAQ (reference sequence). V trimming: 5 bases; J trimming: 3 bases; junction bases outside the gene matches: 8.

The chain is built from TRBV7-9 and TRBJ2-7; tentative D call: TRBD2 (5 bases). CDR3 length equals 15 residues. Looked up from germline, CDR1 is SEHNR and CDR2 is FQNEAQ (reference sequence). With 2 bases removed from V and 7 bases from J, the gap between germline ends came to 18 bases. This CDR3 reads CASSLKSAGLREQYF. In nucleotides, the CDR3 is TGTGCCAGCAGCTTAAAGTCTGCGGGTCTGCGGGAGCAGTACTTC.

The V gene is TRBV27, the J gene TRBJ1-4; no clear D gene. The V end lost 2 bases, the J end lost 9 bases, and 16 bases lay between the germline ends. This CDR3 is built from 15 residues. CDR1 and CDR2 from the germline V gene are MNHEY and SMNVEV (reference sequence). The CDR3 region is CASSLVAGRLQKLFF. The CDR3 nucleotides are TGTGCCAGCAGTTTAGTTGCCGGCCGCCTGCAAAAACTGTTTTTT. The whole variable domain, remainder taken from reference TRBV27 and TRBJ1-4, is EAQVTQNPRYLITVTGKKLTVTCSQNMNHEYMSWYRQDPGLGLRQIYYSMNVEVTDKGDVPEGYKVSRKEKRNFPLILESPSPNQTSLYFCASSLVAGRLQKLFFGSGTQLSVL.

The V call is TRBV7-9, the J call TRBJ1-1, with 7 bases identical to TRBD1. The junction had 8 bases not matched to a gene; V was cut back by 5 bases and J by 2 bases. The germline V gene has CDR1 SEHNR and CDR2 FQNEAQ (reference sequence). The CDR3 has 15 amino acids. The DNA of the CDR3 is TGTGCCAGCAGCAAACGGACAGGTGGTAACACTGAAGCTTTCTTT. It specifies CASSKRTGGNTEAFF.

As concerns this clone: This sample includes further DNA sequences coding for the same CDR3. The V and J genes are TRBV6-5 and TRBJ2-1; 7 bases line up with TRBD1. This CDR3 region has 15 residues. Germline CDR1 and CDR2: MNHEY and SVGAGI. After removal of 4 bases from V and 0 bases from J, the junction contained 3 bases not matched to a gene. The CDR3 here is CASSSTGSSYNEQFF. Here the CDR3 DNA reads TGTGCCAGCAGTTCGACAGGGAGCTCCTACAATGAGCAGTTCTTC.

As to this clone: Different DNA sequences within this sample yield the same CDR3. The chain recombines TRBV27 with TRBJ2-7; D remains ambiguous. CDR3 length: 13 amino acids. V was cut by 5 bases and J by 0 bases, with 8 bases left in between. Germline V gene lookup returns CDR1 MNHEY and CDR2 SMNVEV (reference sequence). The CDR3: CASSPTGSYEQYF. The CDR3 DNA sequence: TGTGCCAGCAGTCCCACGGGCTCCTACGAGCAGTACTTC.

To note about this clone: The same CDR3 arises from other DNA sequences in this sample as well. CDR3 nucleotide sequence: TGTGCCAGCAGCTCTGACAATCAGCCCCAGCATTTT. Translation: CASSSDNQPQHF. This sequence joins TRBV7-9 and TRBJ1-5; unclear D gene. The CDR3 contains 12 residues. Trimming removed 4 bases at V and 3 bases at J, with 4 bases between. Germline-derived CDR1 and CDR2 are SEHNR and FQNEAQ (reference sequence).

CDR3 protein: CASRPAGTDQAFF. For the CDR3, the DNA is TGTGCCAGCAGGCCGGCTGGGACGGATCAAGCTTTCTTT. The rearrangement joins TRBV5-4 to TRBJ1-1; possible D gene TRBD1, 5 bases. Germline loops: CDR1 SGHNT, CDR2 YYREEE (reference sequence). This CDR3 has 13 amino acids. Trimming removed 5 bases from V and 9 bases from J, with 17 bases in between.

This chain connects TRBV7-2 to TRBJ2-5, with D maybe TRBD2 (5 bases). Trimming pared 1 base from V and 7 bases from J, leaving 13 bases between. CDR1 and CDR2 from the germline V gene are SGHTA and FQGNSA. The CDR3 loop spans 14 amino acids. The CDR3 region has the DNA TGTGCCAGCAGCTTAGATTGGGAGTTTGTGACCCAGTACTTC. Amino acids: CASSLDWEFVTQYF.

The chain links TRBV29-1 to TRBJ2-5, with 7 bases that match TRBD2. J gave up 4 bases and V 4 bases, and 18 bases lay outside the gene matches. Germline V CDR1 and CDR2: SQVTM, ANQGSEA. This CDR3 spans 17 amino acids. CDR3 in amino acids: CSVVLPLASGRGETQYF. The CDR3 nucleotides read TGCAGCGTTGTACTCCCCCTAGCTTCGGGGAGGGGAGAGACCCAGTACTTC. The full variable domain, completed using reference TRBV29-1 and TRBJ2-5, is SAVISQKPSRDICQRGTSLTIQCQVDSQVTMMFWYRQQPGQSLTLIATANQGSEATYESGFVIDKFPISRPNLTFSTLTVSNMSPEDSSIYLCSVVLPLASGRGETQYFGPGTRLLVL.

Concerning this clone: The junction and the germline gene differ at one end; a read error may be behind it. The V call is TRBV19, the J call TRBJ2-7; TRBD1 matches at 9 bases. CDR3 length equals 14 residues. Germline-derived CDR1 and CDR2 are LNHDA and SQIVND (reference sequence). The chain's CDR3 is CTSSLQGASYEQYF. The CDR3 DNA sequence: TGTACCAGTAGTTTACAGGGGGCCTCCTACGAGCAGTACTTC.

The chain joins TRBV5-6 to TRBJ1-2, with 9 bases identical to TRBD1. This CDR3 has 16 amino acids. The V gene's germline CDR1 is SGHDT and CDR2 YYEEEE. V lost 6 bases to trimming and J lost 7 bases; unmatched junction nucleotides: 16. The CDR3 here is CASIPSVRGQGGGYTF. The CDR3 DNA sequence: TGTGCCAGCATCCCCTCGGTCCGGGGACAGGGCGGTGGCTACACCTTC.

CDR3 residues: CASSRRKETQYF. In nucleotides, the CDR3 is TGTGCCAGCAGCCGCAGGAAGGAGACCCAGTACTTC. The V call is TRBV13, the J call TRBJ2-5; D not certain. Trimming left V 5 bases short and J 5 bases short, with 9 bases between. Germline assignment: CDR1 PRHDT and CDR2 FYEKMQ (reference sequence). CDR3 length: 12 amino acids.

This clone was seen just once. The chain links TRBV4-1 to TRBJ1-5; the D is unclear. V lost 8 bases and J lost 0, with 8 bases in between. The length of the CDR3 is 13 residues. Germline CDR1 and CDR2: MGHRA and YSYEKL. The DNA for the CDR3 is TGCGCCAGCCTGAGGTTTAGCAATCAGCCCCAGCATTTT. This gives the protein CASLRFSNQPQHF.